The 30 T cell receptor beta chains in this list originate from one sample, sequenced in a study of radiotherapy plus CTLA-4 blockade in lung cancer. Using immunoSEQ multiplex PCR, the repertoire was profiled, and TCRdb retains in-frame clones only, with some absent. The table shows tens of thousands of clones, with around 69% occurring only once. Source: peripheral blood, taken from a patient treated with radiotherapy plus ipilimumab. These receptor sequences come from a human donor with non-small cell lung cancer who had a complete response to radiotherapy plus ipilimumab.

The chain recombines TRBV4-3 with TRBJ1-3, with 8 bases lining up with TRBD1. This CDR3 contains 15 residues. Per germline, CDR1 LGHNA and CDR2 YSLEER. The V gene end was trimmed by 0 bases and the J gene end by 3 bases; junction bases not matched to a gene: 1. The CDR3 DNA follows: TGCGCCAGCAGCCAAGACAGGGGGCTTGGAAACACCATATATTTT. As protein: CASSQDRGLGNTIYF.

The V and J genes are TRBV6-1 and TRBJ1-2; a possible D gene is TRBD1 (5 bases). The CDR3 loop spans 13 amino acids. The V and J ends lost 5 bases and 2 bases respectively, with 9 bases between them. Germline V gene sequence: CDR1 MNHNS, CDR2 SASEGT. CDR3 nucleotide sequence: TGTGCCAGCAGTCCTCCAGGGAACTATGGCTACACCTTC. Amino acid sequence: CASSPPGNYGYTF.

The chain joins TRBV18 to TRBJ2-7; weak D call: TRBD1 (5 bases). The germline V gene has CDR1 KGHSH and CDR2 LQKENI. The CDR3 loop spans 14 amino acids. With 3 bases removed from V and 6 bases from J, the gap between germline ends came to 15 bases. This chain's CDR3 is CASSPTVTAAEQYF. The CDR3 DNA is TGTGCCAGCTCACCCACGGTGACAGCCGCCGAGCAGTACTTC. Using reference TRBV18 and TRBJ2-7 for the parts outside the CDR3, the full variable domain is NAGVMQNPRHLVRRRGQEARLRCSPMKGHSHVYWYRQLPEEGLKFMVYLQKENIIDESGMPKERFSAEFPKEGPSILRIQQVVRGDSAAYFCASSPTVTAAEQYFGPGTRLTVT.

This rearrangement joins TRBV10-3 to TRBJ2-3, with D possibly TRBD2 on 6 matching bases. The V end lost 5 bases, the J end lost 3 bases, and 15 bases lay between the germline ends. There are 15 residues in the CDR3. In germline, CDR1 is ENHRY, CDR2 SYGVKD. The CDR3 bases are TGTGCCATCAGTTCCCTAGCGCGGGCAACAGATACGCAGTATTTT. It codes for CAISSLARATDTQYF.

This clone was found a few times. The rearrangement joins TRBV10-2 to TRBJ1-1; D gene uncertain. CDR3 length equals 17 residues. V lost 9 bases and J 5 bases, leaving 28 bases between the germline ends. Germline V lookup: CDR1 WSHSY, CDR2 SAAADI. CDR3: CASHPSWAGPSGTEAFF. In nucleotides, the CDR3 is TGCGCCAGTCACCCCTCTTGGGCAGGCCCTTCGGGGACTGAAGCTTTCTTT.

This chain connects TRBV29-1 to TRBJ2-1, with D unresolved. Germline values: CDR1 SQVTM, CDR2 ANQGSEA. The CDR3 covers 10 residues. The ends were cut back, 4 bases at V and 7 bases at J, with 5 bases in the middle. CDR3 amino acids: CSVGVNEQFF. In nucleotides, the CDR3 is TGCAGCGTTGGAGTAAATGAGCAGTTCTTC.

A few counts support this clone. The rearrangement uses TRBV5-1 and TRBJ2-7; D possibly corresponds to TRBD2 (6 bases). Germline V gene sequence: CDR1 SGHRS, CDR2 YFSETQ. The CDR3 contains 14 residues. V was shortened by 7 bases and J by 1 base, with 15 bases between the two germline ends. CDR3 sequence: CASASGEVSYEQYF. The CDR3 DNA reads as TGCGCCAGCGCTTCGGGGGAGGTTTCCTACGAGCAGTACTTC.

This clone has more than one count but fewer than ten. The rearrangement uses TRBV5-1 and TRBJ2-3, with D tentatively TRBD2 (6 bases). Germline V gene lookup returns CDR1 SGHRS and CDR2 YFSETQ. Between the trimmed V and J ends, which lost 0 bases and 1 base, there was a span of 15 bases. This CDR3 is 17 amino acids long. This CDR3 reads CASSLVGAIAGTDTQYF. CDR3 sequence (DNA): TGCGCCAGCAGCTTGGTGGGTGCGATAGCGGGCACAGATACGCAGTATTTT. The full variable domain, rest sourced from reference TRBV5-1 and TRBJ2-3, is KAGVTQTPRYLIKTRGQQVTLSCSPISGHRSVSWYQQTPGQGLQFLFEYFSETQRNKGNFPGRFSGRQFSNSRSEMNVSTLELGDSALYLCASSLVGAIAGTDTQYFGPGTRLTVL.

This chain connects TRBV19 to TRBJ2-3; D might be TRBD1 (6 bases). Trimming removed 6 bases from V and 0 bases from J, with 10 bases in between. The CDR3 has 14 amino acids. CDR1 LNHDA and CDR2 SQIVND come from the germline V gene (reference sequence). Here the CDR3 DNA reads TGTGCCAGTAGGCATCAGGGGAGCACAGATACGCAGTATTTT. It encodes CASRHQGSTDTQYF.

The rearrangement links TRBV28 to TRBJ2-7, with TRBD2 matching 8 bases. The junction had 10 bases not matched to a gene; V was cut back by 5 bases and J by 4 bases. From germline, CDR1 is MDHEN and CDR2 SYDVKM. The CDR3 runs to 15 residues. In DNA form, the CDR3 reads TGTGCCAGCAGTCCCCGGGGGACTAGGGAATACGAGCAGTACTTC. Residues: CASSPRGTREYEQYF.

The count of this clone is one. The chain carries TRBV28 and TRBJ2-3, with a weak D call TRBD2 (6 bases). Looked up from germline, CDR1 is MDHEN and CDR2 is SYDVKM. Trimming cost V 3 bases and J 4 bases, with 32 bases left between them. The CDR3 extends over 21 amino acids. In DNA, the CDR3 is TGTGCCAGCAGTTTCTTCCAGCCGGGCTTTAGGGCGGGGCTCCTTCCAGATACGCAGTATTTT. Its translation: CASSFFQPGFRAGLLPDTQYF.

This clone was picked up a small number of times. V is TRBV6-5 and J is TRBJ2-7, with a possible D match to TRBD2 (6 bases). V was clipped by 6 bases and J by 7 bases, with 16 bases between them. CDR3 length: 13 amino acids. CDR1 is MNHEY and CDR2 is SVGAGI in the germline V gene. CDR3 nucleotide sequence: TGTGCCAGCAGCGGGACTGGCACCTGGGAGCAGTACTTC. Translation gives CASSGTGTWEQYF.

For this clone: The sample contains more than one DNA sequence encoding this CDR3. The gene calls are TRBV30 and TRBJ1-1; D is unclear. V was trimmed by 1 base and J by 0 bases, leaving 6 bases between them. The CDR3 sequence is 13 residues long. Looked up from germline, CDR1 is GTSNPN and CDR2 is SVGIG (reference sequence). The DNA of the CDR3 is TGTGCCTGGAGTGAACAGTTGAACACTGAAGCTTTCTTT. The encoded protein is CAWSEQLNTEAFF.

The chain uses TRBV11-2 and TRBJ2-1; the match to TRBD2 covers 10 bases. Trimming removed 4 bases from V and 4 bases from J; junction bases left unmatched: 7. Germline V gene sequence: CDR1 SGHAT, CDR2 FQNNGV. This CDR3 has 16 amino acids. Written as DNA, the CDR3 is TGTGCCAGCAGCTCGGAACTAGCGGGGTCATACAATGAGCAGTTCTTC. Protein product: CASSSELAGSYNEQFF. The complete variable domain, with remaining parts taken from reference TRBV11-2 and TRBJ2-1, reads EAGVAQSPRYKIIEKRQSVAFWCNPISGHATLYWYQQILGQGPKLLIQFQNNGVVDDSQLPKDRFSAERLKGVDSTLKIQPAKLEDSAVYLCASSSELAGSYNEQFFGPGTRLTVL.

In its sample, this clone was seen a few times. The rearrangement joins TRBV27 to TRBJ1-1; unclear D gene. V dropped 9 bases and J dropped 3 bases, with 14 bases sitting between them. The CDR3 contains 13 residues. Germline V gene data show CDR1 as MNHEY and CDR2 as SMNVEV (reference sequence). The CDR3 is CASSWTGDTEAFF. DNA of the CDR3: TGTGCCAGTTCGTGGACTGGGGACACTGAAGCTTTCTTT.

The chain has TRBV7-9 and TRBJ2-1; TRBD2 agrees at 11 bases. The CDR3 totals 15 residues. Per the germline V gene, CDR1 is SEHNR and CDR2 is FQNEAQ (reference sequence). V lost 2 bases and J lost 7; bases outside the gene matches: 4. CDR3 in amino acids: CASSLHSGRGNEQFF. DNA for the CDR3: TGTGCCAGCAGCTTACATAGCGGGAGGGGGAATGAGCAGTTCTTC. Looking up the rest from reference TRBV7-9 and TRBJ2-1 gives the full variable domain: DTGVSQNPRHKITKRGQNVTFRCDPISEHNRLYWYRQTLGQGPEFLTYFQNEAQLEKSRLLSDRFSAERPKGSFSTLEIQRTEQGDSAMYLCASSLHSGRGNEQFFGPGTRLTVL.

V is TRBV18 and J is TRBJ2-5; the match to TRBD2 covers 7 bases. Germline CDR1 KGHSH, CDR2 LQKENI. Trimming took 8 bases from V and 7 from J; bases not matched to a gene: 10. The CDR3 loop spans 13 amino acids. CDR3 bases: TGTGCCAGCACCCAAGGACTAGAGGTGACCCAGTACTTC. It yields the protein CASTQGLEVTQYF.

The J gene is TRBJ2-5, the V gene TRBV5-4, with D unclear. CDR1 and CDR2 from the germline V gene are SGHNT and YYREEE (reference sequence). This CDR3 region has 13 residues. V was clipped by 0 bases and J by 3 bases, with 6 bases between them. CDR3 amino acids: CASSLAPEETQYF. CDR3 DNA sequence: TGTGCCAGCAGCTTGGCTCCGGAAGAGACCCAGTACTTC.

The genes are TRBV29-1 and TRBJ1-3; possibly TRBD1 for D (6 bases). Trimming removed 6 bases from V and 0 bases from J, with 15 bases in between. The CDR3 totals 15 residues. Germline V gene sequence: CDR1 SQVTM, CDR2 ANQGSEA. The CDR3 spells CSVPHQGPSGNTIYF. In nucleotides, the CDR3 is TGCAGCGTCCCACACCAGGGGCCCTCTGGAAACACCATATATTTT.

Details on this clone: The sample has other DNA sequences that encode this CDR3 too. The V gene is TRBV7-2, the J gene TRBJ2-3; 7 nucleotides line up with TRBD2. The CDR3 is 16 residues long. With 4 bases clipped from V and 1 base from J, the junction kept 8 bases outside the gene matches. CDR1 and CDR2 from the germline V gene are SGHTA and FQGNSA. The CDR3 DNA reads as TGTGCCAGCAGCTCGCCGGGACTACGGCGCACAGATACGCAGTATTTT. Translated, it gives CASSSPGLRRTDTQYF.

The CDR3 loop reads CASSPFLSSRTNNLNTEAFF. The CDR3, as DNA: TGTGCCAGCTCACCATTTTTATCGTCCCGGACAAATAACTTGAACACTGAAGCTTTCTTT. The V call is TRBV18, the J call TRBJ1-1, with D possibly TRBD1 on 5 matching bases. Per germline, CDR1 KGHSH and CDR2 LQKENI. The V end was cut by 2 bases, the J end by 0 bases, with 25 bases between. CDR3 length: 20 residues.

The rearrangement uses TRBV11-2 and TRBJ1-1; 8 bases align to TRBD1. V trimming: 5 bases; J trimming: 4 bases; junction bases outside the gene matches: 0. Germline V lookup: CDR1 SGHAT, CDR2 FQNNGV. The CDR3 extends over 12 amino acids. The CDR3 DNA reads TGTGCCAGCAGCACAGGGGGCACTGAAGCTTTCTTT. Amino acids: CASSTGGTEAFF. Looking up the rest from reference TRBV11-2 and TRBJ1-1 gives the full variable domain: EAGVAQSPRYKIIEKRQSVAFWCNPISGHATLYWYQQILGQGPKLLIQFQNNGVVDDSQLPKDRFSAERLKGVDSTLKIQPAKLEDSAVYLCASSTGGTEAFFGQGTRLTVV.

This chain joins TRBV6-5 and TRBJ2-7, with D possibly being TRBD2 (5 bases). Germline V gene lookup returns CDR1 MNHEY and CDR2 SVGAGI. This CDR3 is built from 14 residues. Trimming shortened V by 5 bases and J by 2 bases, and 13 bases separated the two germline ends. CDR3 protein: CASSESGDTYEQYF. CDR3 DNA sequence: TGTGCCAGCAGTGAATCCGGGGATACCTACGAGCAGTACTTC.

In its sample, this clone was seen once. V usage is TRBV7-2 and J usage is TRBJ2-5; TRBD2 might be the D (6 bases). The ends were cut back, 0 bases at V and 1 base at J, with 12 bases in the middle. Germline CDR1 SGHTA, CDR2 FQGNSA. CDR3 size: 16 residues. Written as DNA, the CDR3 is TGTGCCAGCAGCTTAGCTAGCGGAGGAGGCCAAGAGACCCAGTACTTC. This encodes CASSLASGGGQETQYF.

The rearrangement uses TRBV15 and TRBJ2-1, with 11 nucleotides matching TRBD1. The CDR3 runs to 16 residues. Trimming at V came to 2 bases and at J to 3 bases, leaving 3 bases not matched to a gene. CDR1 and CDR2 from the germline V gene are LNHNV and YYDKDF (reference sequence). Here the CDR3 reads CATSRTGTGGYNEQFF. Written as DNA, the CDR3 is TGTGCCACCAGCAGAACCGGGACAGGGGGCTACAATGAGCAGTTCTTC.

The chain has TRBV7-6 and TRBJ1-2, with 8 positions matching TRBD1. This CDR3 spans 16 amino acids. Trimming took 0 bases from V and 8 from J; bases not matched to a gene: 11. The germline V gene encodes CDR1 SGHVS and CDR2 FNYEAQ. CDR3: CASSLATGQGAKGYTF. The CDR3 DNA sequence: TGTGCCAGCAGCTTAGCGACAGGGCAGGGGGCGAAAGGCTACACCTTC.

Comment on this clone: A junction end diverges from the germline sequence, so it may reflect a read error. Other DNA sequences in this sample translate to the same CDR3. The gene calls are TRBV5-8 and TRBJ1-5; no clear D. Per germline, CDR1 SGHTS and CDR2 YDEGEE. The CDR3 runs 15 residues. The CDR3 region has the DNA TGTGCCAGCAGCTTGGCGGGGAAGGAAGGTCAGCCACAGCATTTT. Translation: CASSLAGKEGQPQHF.

The chain uses TRBV4-1 and TRBJ2-1; 11 nucleotides line up with TRBD2. The CDR3 is 17 residues long. Germline CDR1 reads MGHRA; CDR2 reads YSYEKL. J gave up 5 bases and V 0 bases, and 6 bases lay outside the gene matches. As DNA, the CDR3 is TGCGCCAGCAGCCAAGATCGACTAGCGGGGTACAACAATGAGCAGTTCTTC. It translates to CASSQDRLAGYNNEQFF.

This sequence joins TRBV29-1 and TRBJ2-1, with TRBD1 matching 9 bases. Germline CDR1 SQVTM, CDR2 ANQGSEA. Trimming cost V 2 bases and J 5 bases; bases outside gene matches: 10. This CDR3 is built from 16 residues. CDR3 protein: CSVELFSGQGNNEQFF. The CDR3 nucleotides read TGCAGCGTTGAACTCTTCTCGGGACAGGGTAACAATGAGCAGTTCTTC.

The chain recombines TRBV6-5 with TRBJ1-5, with D maybe TRBD1 (5 bases). Trimming took off 7 bases at V and 5 bases at J, with 18 bases between the two ends. CDR3 length: 15 amino acids. Germline CDR1 MNHEY, CDR2 SVGAGI. CDR3 sequence: CASTGGRSWDQPQHF. CDR3 DNA sequence: TGTGCCAGCACCGGGGGGAGGAGCTGGGATCAGCCCCAGCATTTT.